The clone carrying this T cell receptor (beta chain) showed up many times. Its antigen is as yet unknown. The CDR3 sequence is 13 residues long. J lost 11 bases, V lost 6 bases, and 6 bases had no gene match. The use of a sample-barcoded 5' primer and a J-beta primer mix characterized a second PCR of roughly 7 to 11 cycles. Each cDNA was tagged by a template-switch adaptor containing 12 random nucleotides. Each CDR3 protein is one row after TCRdb ran MiXCR on the 5' RACE reads. Of fewer than 800,000 distinct CDR3 sequences listed, over 20% are singletons. These data belong to a study of blood T cells in healthy people across ages. Findings and limits, study-wide: A strong correlation was found between TCR beta diversity and the percentage of naive T cells.

Per sample, a minimum of 6 million PBMCs were isolated. The rearrangement joins TRBV12-3 or TRBV12-4 to TRBJ1-6, with 8 bases aligning to TRBD1. The specimen was blood. The sequence was collected from a man between 70 and 80 years old in good health. The CDR3 sequence is CASSGDRMTPLHF. In DNA form, the CDR3 reads TGTGCCAGCAGCGGGGACAGGATGACACCCCTCCACTTT.